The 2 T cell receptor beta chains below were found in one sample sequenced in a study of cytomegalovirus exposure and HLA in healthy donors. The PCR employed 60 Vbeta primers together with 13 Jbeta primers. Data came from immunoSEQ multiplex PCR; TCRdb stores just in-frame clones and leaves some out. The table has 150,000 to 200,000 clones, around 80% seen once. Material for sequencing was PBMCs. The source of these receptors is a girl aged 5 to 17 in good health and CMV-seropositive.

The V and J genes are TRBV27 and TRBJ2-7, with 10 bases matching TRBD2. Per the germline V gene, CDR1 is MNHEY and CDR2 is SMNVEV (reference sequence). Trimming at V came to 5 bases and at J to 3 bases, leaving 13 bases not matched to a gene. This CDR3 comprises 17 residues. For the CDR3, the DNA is TGTGCCAGCAGTAAGGGGGACCGGACTAGCGGAATCTACGAGCAGTACTTC. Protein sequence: CASSKGDRTSGIYEQYF.

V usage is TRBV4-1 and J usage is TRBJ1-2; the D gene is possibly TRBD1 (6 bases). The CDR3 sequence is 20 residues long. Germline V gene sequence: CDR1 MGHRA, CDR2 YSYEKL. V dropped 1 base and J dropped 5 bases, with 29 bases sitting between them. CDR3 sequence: CASSQGTTGSQAIALYGYTF. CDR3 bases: TGCGCCAGCAGCCAAGGAACTACAGGGAGTCAAGCTATAGCCCTATATGGCTACACCTTC.